This is a list of T cell receptor beta chains from one sample in a study of blood T cell repertoires in COVID-19. Generated by immunoSEQ multiplex PCR, the TCRdb table keeps only in-frame clones and is missing some. The table records fewer than 300,000 clones, 75% to 90% of them present only once. Material: PBMCs or T cells enriched from blood (not recorded which). All receptors derive from a man in his forties who had recovered from COVID-19. CDR3s include the opening cysteine and the closing phenylalanine or tryptophan. The order of the fields is CDR3 DNA, CDR3 protein, J gene, clone size, V gene, D gene. The D gene is left open where the match is weak. The listing skips clone size in some rows; elsewhere it reads once, few, many or a size class.

TGTGCCAGCAGTTACGGAATACAGGGCATAGAGACCCAGTACTTC | CASSYGIQGIETQYF | TRBJ2-5 | . | TRBV6-5 | .
TGTGCCAGCAGTTACAGGGGGCTCGATACGCAGTATTTT | CASSYRGLDTQYF | TRBJ2-3 | once | TRBV6-5 | TRBD1
TGTGCCAGCAGGTTAACTAGCGGGAACACAGATACGCAGTATTTT | CASRLTSGNTDTQYF | TRBJ2-3 | . | TRBV7-2 | TRBD2
TGTGCCAGTAGTATTACTGGGCGGGGGGGCACAGATACGCAGTATTTT | CASSITGRGGTDTQYF | TRBJ2-3 | . | TRBV19 | TRBD2
TGCGCCAGCAGTTGGGCGACAGGGTCCTACGAGCAGTACTTC | CASSWATGSYEQYF | TRBJ2-7 | . | TRBV5-1 | TRBD1
TGTGCCACCAAGGACGCGGCAGGGGATTGGGATCAGCCCCAGCATTTT | CATKDAAGDWDQPQHF | TRBJ1-5 | . | TRBV19 | .
TGTGCCAGCAGCCAAGAAAGGTCGGGGGTTGACTATGGCTACACCTTC | CASSQERSGVDYGYTF | TRBJ1-2 | . | TRBV4-2 | .
TGTGCCAGCAGCTCAATACAGGGGGCGCGCACTGAAGCTTTCTTT | CASSSIQGARTEAFF | TRBJ1-1 | . | TRBV11-3 | TRBD1
TGTGCCAGCAATGGACAGACTAATCAGCCCCAGCATTTT | CASNGQTNQPQHF | TRBJ1-5 | few | TRBV28 | .
TGTGCCAGCAGCTGGAGGGGGGGCCAAGAGACCCAGTACTTC | CASSWRGGQETQYF | TRBJ2-5 | once | TRBV11-1 | .
TGTGCCAGTAGTATAGAAGGACTAGCGGGGGCGTTAAACACTGAGCAGTTCTTC | CASSIEGLAGALNTEQFF | TRBJ2-1 | . | TRBV19 | TRBD2
TGTGCCAGCAGTGAATATTCGACCCCGACTTGGGGCTACACCTTC | CASSEYSTPTWGYTF | TRBJ1-2 | . | TRBV25-1 | .
TGTGCCAGCACCCAGACAGGGTATCAAGGGCAGCCCCAGCATTTT | CASTQTGYQGQPQHF | TRBJ1-5 | . | TRBV6-5 | TRBD1
TGCGCCAGCAGCCAACTTCCCACTAGCGGGGGTAACAATGAGCAGTTCTTC | CASSQLPTSGGNNEQFF | TRBJ2-1 | . | TRBV4-1 | TRBD2
TGTGCCAGTACGGAGCGGAGCTCCACAGATACGCAGTATTTT | CASTERSSTDTQYF | TRBJ2-3 | . | TRBV19 | .
TGTGCCAGCAGCCCGGACAGCATGAACACTGAAGCTTTCTTT | CASSPDSMNTEAFF | TRBJ1-1 | . | TRBV7-3 | .
TGTGCCAGCAGGTGGGACAGAGAAGCTTTCTTT | CASRWDREAFF | TRBJ1-1 | . | TRBV28 | TRBD1
TGTGCCAGCAGTAAAGAGCCGGGGGGGTCGAGCAATCAGCCCCAGCATTTT | CASSKEPGGSSNQPQHF | TRBJ1-5 | . | TRBV27 | .
TGTGCCAGTACGGGGATAGAGTATAGCAATCAGCCCCAGCATTTT | CASTGIEYSNQPQHF | TRBJ1-5 | . | TRBV19 | .
TGTGCCAGCAGTTTGGAAAGGGGCCGCAATCAGCCCCAGCATTTT | CASSLERGRNQPQHF | TRBJ1-5 | . | TRBV27 | .
TGTGCCAGCAGCCCACTGCCGGCGGGTGCCCCCAATGAGCAGTTCTTC | CASSPLPAGAPNEQFF | TRBJ2-1 | . | TRBV7-6 | .
TGTGCCAGCAGGCCGAACGGTGCTGGGGCCAACGTCCTGACTTTC | CASRPNGAGANVLTF | TRBJ2-6 | . | TRBV6-5 | .